This TCR beta chain came from a study of technical replicates of blood from a few donors (dated by TCRdb to 2016 to 2017). Library construction relied on the immunoSEQ multiplex PCR assay. TCRdb limited this immuneACCESS table to in-frame rearrangements with V and J called. A share of clones is missing; checked studies link under half to unresolved V genes, and the rest is unexplained. For this sample the table gives tens of thousands of clones, of which roughly 93% were detected only once. The ten largest clones represent about 0.4% of the sample. Of note for this clone: This receptor's antigen is unknown. No base quality information exists; no much larger clone differs at one position.

From the cysteine through the phenylalanine, the CDR3 covers 17 amino acids. The sequence is cut down to CDR3 DNA, 51 bases in frame from base 1. The germline V gene gives CDR1 as MGHDK and CDR2 as SYGVNS. V loses 0 bases, J loses 1 base, and the germline ends lie 13 bases apart. The sequence derives from a human donor in good health. Sequencing input: T cells isolated from PBMCs. The V and J segments used are TRBV25-1 and TRBJ2-1; a tentative D match to TRBD2 spans 6 bases. In nucleotides, the sequence is TGTGCCAGCAGTGAATATTGGAGGGGCCTATCCTACAATGAGCAGTTCTTC. Protein translation: CASSEYWRGLSYNEQFF.